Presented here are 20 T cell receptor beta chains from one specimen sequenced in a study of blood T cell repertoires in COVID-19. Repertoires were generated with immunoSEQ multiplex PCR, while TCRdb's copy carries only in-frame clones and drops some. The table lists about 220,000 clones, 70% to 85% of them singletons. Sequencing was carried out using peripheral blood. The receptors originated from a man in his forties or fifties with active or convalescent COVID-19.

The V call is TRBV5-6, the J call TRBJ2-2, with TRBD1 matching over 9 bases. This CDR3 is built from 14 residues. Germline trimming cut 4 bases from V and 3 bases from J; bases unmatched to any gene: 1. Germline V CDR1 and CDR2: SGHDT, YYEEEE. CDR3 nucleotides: TGTGCCAGCAGCCGGACAGGGGACACCGGGGAGCTGTTTTTT. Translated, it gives CASSRTGDTGELFF.

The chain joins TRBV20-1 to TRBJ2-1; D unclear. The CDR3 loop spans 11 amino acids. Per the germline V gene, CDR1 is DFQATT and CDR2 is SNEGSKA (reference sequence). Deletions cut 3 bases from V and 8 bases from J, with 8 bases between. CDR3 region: CSASGVYEQFF. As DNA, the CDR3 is TGCAGTGCTAGTGGTGTCTATGAGCAGTTCTTC.

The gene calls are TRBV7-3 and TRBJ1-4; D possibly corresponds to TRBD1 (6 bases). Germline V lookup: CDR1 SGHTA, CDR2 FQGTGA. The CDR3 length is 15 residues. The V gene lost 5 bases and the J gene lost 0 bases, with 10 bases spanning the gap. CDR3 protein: CASSPGVATNEKLFF. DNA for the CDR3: TGTGCCAGCAGCCCAGGGGTTGCAACTAATGAAAAACTGTTTTTT.

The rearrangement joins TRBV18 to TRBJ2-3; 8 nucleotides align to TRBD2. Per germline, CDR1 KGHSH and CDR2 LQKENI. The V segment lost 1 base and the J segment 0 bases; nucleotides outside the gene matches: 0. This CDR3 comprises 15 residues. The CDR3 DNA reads TGTGCCAGCTCACCACTAGCGGGAAGCACAGATACGCAGTATTTT. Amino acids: CASSPLAGSTDTQYF.

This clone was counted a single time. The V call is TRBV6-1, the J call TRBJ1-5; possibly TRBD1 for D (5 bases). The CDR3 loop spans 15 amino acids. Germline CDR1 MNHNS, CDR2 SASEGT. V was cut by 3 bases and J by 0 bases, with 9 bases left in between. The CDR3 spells CASSESGVSNQPQHF. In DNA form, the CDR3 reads TGTGCCAGCAGTGAGTCGGGGGTTAGCAATCAGCCCCAGCATTTT.

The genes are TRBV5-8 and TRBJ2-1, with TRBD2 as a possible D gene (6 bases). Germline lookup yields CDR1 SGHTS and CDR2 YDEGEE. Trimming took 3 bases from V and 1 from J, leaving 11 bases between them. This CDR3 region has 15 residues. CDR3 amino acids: CASSYRGGSYNEQFF. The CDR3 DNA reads TGTGCCAGCAGCTACCGTGGGGGGTCCTACAATGAGCAGTTCTTC.

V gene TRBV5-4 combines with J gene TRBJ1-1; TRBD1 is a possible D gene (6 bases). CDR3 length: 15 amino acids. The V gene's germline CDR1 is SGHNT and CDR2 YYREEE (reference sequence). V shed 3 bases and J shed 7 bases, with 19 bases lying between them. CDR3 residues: CASSSNIGTPHEAFF. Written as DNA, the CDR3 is TGTGCCAGCAGCTCTAACATCGGGACACCCCATGAAGCTTTCTTT. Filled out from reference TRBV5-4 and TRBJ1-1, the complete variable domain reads ETGVTQSPTHLIKTRGQQVTLRCSSQSGHNTVSWYQQALGQGPQFIFQYYREEENGRGNFPPRFSGLQFPNYSSELNVNALELDDSALYLCASSSNIGTPHEAFFGQGTRLTVV.

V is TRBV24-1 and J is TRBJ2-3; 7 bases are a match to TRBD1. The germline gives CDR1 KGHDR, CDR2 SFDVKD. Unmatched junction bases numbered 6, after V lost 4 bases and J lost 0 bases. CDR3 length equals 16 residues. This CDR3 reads CATSDNGQVSTDTQYF. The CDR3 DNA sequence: TGTGCCACCAGTGACAACGGACAGGTGAGCACAGATACGCAGTATTTT.

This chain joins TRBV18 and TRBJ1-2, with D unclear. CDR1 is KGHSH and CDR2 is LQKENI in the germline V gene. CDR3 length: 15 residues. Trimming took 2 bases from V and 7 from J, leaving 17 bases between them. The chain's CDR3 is CASSPYAVPAGGYTF. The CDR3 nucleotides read TGTGCCAGCTCACCATACGCCGTCCCTGCGGGTGGCTACACCTTC.

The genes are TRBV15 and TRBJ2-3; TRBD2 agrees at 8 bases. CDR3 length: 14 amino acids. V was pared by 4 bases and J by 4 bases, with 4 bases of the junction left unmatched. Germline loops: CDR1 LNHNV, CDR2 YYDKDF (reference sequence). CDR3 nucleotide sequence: TGTGCCACCAGCAAACTTAGCGGGGCAGATACGCAGTATTTT. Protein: CATSKLSGADTQYF.

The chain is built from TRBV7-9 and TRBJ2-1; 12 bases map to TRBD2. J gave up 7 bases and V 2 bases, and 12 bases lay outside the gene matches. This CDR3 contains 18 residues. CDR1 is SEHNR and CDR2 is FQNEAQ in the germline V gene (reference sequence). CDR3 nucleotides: TGTGCCAGCAGCTTACCCCCAAGACTAGCGGGAGTGGGGAATGAGCAGTTCTTC. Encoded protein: CASSLPPRLAGVGNEQFF.

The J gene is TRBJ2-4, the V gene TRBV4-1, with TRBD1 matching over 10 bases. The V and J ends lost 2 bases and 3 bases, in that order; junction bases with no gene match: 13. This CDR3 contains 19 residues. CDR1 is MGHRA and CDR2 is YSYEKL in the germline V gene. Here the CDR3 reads CASSQRTPGTGDVKNIQYF. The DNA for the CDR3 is TGCGCCAGCAGCCAACGTACACCCGGGACAGGGGATGTCAAAAACATTCAGTACTTC.

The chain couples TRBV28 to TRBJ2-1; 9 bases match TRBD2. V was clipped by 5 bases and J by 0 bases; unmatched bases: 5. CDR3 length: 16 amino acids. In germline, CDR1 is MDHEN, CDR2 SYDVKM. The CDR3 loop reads CASSPAGGSSYNEQFF. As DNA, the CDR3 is TGTGCCAGCAGTCCAGCGGGGGGAAGCTCCTACAATGAGCAGTTCTTC.

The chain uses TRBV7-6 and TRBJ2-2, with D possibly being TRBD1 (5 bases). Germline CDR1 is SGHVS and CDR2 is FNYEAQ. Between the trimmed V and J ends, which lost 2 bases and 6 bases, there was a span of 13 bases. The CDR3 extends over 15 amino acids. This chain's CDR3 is CASSLRRDTPGELFF. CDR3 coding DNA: TGTGCCAGCAGCTTACGCAGGGATACTCCCGGGGAGCTGTTTTTT.

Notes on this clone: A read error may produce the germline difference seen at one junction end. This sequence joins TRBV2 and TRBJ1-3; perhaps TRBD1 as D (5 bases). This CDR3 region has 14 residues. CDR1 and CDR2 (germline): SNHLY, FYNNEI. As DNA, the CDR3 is TGTGCCAGCAGTGATCGGACATCTGCAAACACCATATATTTT. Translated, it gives CASSDRTSANTIYF.

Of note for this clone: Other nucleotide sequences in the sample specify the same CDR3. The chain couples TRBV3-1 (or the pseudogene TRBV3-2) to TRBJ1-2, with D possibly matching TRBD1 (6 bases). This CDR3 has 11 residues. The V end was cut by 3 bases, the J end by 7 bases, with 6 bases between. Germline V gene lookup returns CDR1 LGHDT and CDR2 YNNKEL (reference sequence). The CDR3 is CASSQGAGYTF. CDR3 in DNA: TGTGCCAGCAGCCAGGGGGCTGGCTACACCTTC.

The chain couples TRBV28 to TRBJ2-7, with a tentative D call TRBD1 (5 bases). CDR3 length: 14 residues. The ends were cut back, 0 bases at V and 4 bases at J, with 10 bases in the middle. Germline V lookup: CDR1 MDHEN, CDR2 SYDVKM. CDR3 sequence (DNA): TGTGCCAGCAGTTTATGGGGGCAGACATACGAGCAGTACTTC. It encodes CASSLWGQTYEQYF.

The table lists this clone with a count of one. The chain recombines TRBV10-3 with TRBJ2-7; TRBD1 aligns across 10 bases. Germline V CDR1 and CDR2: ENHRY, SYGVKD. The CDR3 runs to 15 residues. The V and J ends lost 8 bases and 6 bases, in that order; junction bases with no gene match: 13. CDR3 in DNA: TGTGCCATCGGAGAACAACCGGGACAGGGGTTCGAGCAGTACTTC. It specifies CAIGEQPGQGFEQYF.

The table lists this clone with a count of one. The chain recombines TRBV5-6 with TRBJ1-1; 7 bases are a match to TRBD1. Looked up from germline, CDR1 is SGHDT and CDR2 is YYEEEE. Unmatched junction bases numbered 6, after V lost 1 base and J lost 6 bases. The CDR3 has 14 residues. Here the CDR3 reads CASSLYGTASEAFF. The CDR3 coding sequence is TGTGCCAGCAGCTTGTATGGGACAGCCTCTGAAGCTTTCTTT.

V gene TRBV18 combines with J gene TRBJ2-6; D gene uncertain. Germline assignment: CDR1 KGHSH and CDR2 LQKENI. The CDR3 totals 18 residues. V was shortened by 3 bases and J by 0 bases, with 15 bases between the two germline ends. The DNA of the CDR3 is TGTGCCAGCTCACCGGGTCACAGTTTTTACTCTGGGGCCAACGTCCTGACTTTC. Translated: CASSPGHSFYSGANVLTF.